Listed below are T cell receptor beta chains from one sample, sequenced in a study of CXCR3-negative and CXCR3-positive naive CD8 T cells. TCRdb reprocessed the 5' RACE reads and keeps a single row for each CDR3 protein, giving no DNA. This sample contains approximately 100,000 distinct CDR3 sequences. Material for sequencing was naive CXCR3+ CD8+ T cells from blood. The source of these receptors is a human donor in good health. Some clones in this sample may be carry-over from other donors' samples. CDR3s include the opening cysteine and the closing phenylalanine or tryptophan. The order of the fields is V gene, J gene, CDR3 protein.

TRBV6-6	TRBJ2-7	CASSYSRTVDYEQYF
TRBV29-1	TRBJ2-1	CSVELTSGRVIEQFF
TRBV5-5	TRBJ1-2	CASSLTGRVYGYTF
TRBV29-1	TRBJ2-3	CSVEDQGIADTQYF
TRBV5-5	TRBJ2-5	CASSLFGGSRETQYF
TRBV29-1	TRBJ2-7	CSALTSGQNAGEQYF
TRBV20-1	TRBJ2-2	CSASGGRTGELFF
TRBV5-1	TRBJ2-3	CASSLVLNTDTQYF
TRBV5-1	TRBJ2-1	CASSFQAGSYNEQFF
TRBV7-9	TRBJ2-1	CASSLEGGGPENEQFF
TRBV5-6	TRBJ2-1	CASSLGLAGGSEQFF
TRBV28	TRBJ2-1	CASSLIGGAGEQFF
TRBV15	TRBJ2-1	CATSTRGSSYNEQFF